The clone carrying this TCR beta chain is classed as medium-sized. J was trimmed by 4 bases and V by 1 base; bases with no gene match: 7. Germline V gene data show CDR1 as KGHDR and CDR2 as SFDVKD. The CDR3 extends over 16 amino acids. The data were obtained in a study of metastatic and nonmetastatic thyroid tumors. TCRdb reassembled clones from the PCR reads with MiXCR. This sample carries under 9,500 clones, approximately 30% of them seen once, and the ten largest clones take less than 15%. None of the patients had undergone any treatment ahead of thyroid surgery. Specimen: adjacent normal tissue. The V call is TRBV24-1, the J call TRBJ1-2, with TRBD1 matching over 8 bases. This receptor was obtained from a female donor with papillary thyroid cancer or a benign thyroid nodule (not recorded which). Some clones in this sample may be carry-over from other donors' samples. Here the CDR3 reads CATSDLGPDRVYGYTF. Written as DNA, the CDR3 is TGTGCCACCAGTGATTTAGGGCCGGACAGGGTCTATGGCTACACCTTC.